This T cell receptor (beta chain) was sequenced during a study of CD8+CD57+ T cells in acquired aplastic anemia. In the study overall: Sorted CD4+ and CD8+ cells gave an average of roughly 3.2 ug of DNA.

Study findings and constraints: Roughly 31 CD8+ CDR3 sequences occurred in both the patients and the controls.

About this clonotype itself: Its specificity is unknown.

The authors sequenced patients whose flow cytometry had shown CD8+CD57+ cell expansion. Blood sampling was performed on the patients, and none of them had received therapy by then. The length of the CDR3 is 14 residues. Trimming removed 2 bases at V and 5 bases at J, with 13 bases between. Germline V gene sequence: CDR1 SGHTA, CDR2 FQGTGA. Profiling that covered TCR beta VDJ and CDR3 relied on genomic DNA as its template. TCRdb reprocessed the reads via MiXCR and lists one record per CDR3 protein. In the table there are just over 200,000 distinct CDR3 sequences, approximately 60% of which are singletons.

Sequences were obtained from sorted CD4+, CD8+, or CD8+CD57+ T cells (not recorded which) from PBMCs. The TCR sequence derives from a human donor with aplastic anemia. The rearrangement links TRBV7-3 to TRBJ2-7; D ambiguous. CDR3 DNA: TGTGCCAGCAGCTTATCAGGACCGCGTGACGAGCAGTACTTC. Encoded protein: CASSLSGPRDEQYF. Filled out from reference TRBV7-3 and TRBJ2-7, the complete variable domain reads GAGVSQTPSNKVTEKGKYVELRCDPISGHTALYWYRQSLGQGPEFLIYFQGTGAADDSGLPNDRFFAVRPEGSVSTLKIQRTERGDSAVYLCASSLSGPRDEQYFGPGTRLTVT.